This TCR beta chain was observed in a study of human T cells and chemical hapten exposure. In this sample, this clonotype turned up a few times. The length of the CDR3 is 14 residues. Trimming left V 5 bases short and J 0 bases short, with 7 bases between. The V gene's germline CDR1 is KGHDR and CDR2 SFDVKD. During construction of the library, unique molecular identifiers were attached to individual cDNA molecules for quantitative, reproducible TCR counting. TCRdb redid the calling of the RACE reads with MiXCR, one entry per CDR3 protein. Here the sample spans 75,000 to 90,000 distinct CDR3 sequences, over 9% being singletons. As for time point: patch test 1, 2 weeks after DPC sensitization. This sample's treatment: therapeutic diphenylcyclopropenone sensitization with weekly scalp DPC. It was from unfractionated whole blood that total RNA was extracted.

This TCR was recovered from a woman aged 50 to 65 with alopecia areata. Some clones in this sample may be carry-over from other donors' samples. This chain joins TRBV24-1 and TRBJ2-4, with D unresolved. The sequences come from whole blood, collected in connection with sensitization to the hapten diphenylcyclopropenone (DPC). CDR3 loop: CATSGTGAKNIQYF. The CDR3 DNA reads as TGTGCCACCAGTGGAACGGGAGCCAAAAACATTCAGTACTTC.